Presented here are 3 T cell receptor beta chains from one specimen sequenced in a study of T cell repertoires in cytomegalovirus infection. TCRdb analysed the reads with MiXCR anew, one entry per CDR3 protein. The sample has some 390,000 distinct CDR3 sequences, about a sixth seen once. What was sequenced was PBMCs. The receptor set was obtained from a human donor in good health (CMV status not recorded). Some clones in this sample may be carry-over from other donors' samples.

This clonotype was recorded many times. V and J are TRBV7-2 and TRBJ1-1; D is unresolved. Germline V gene sequence: CDR1 SGHTA, CDR2 FQGNSA. CDR3 length: 15 residues. V was trimmed by 1 base and J by 3 bases, leaving 12 bases between them. CDR3 protein: CASSLVLRGYTEAFF. CDR3 bases: TGTGCCAGCAGCTTAGTTTTACGGGGATACACTGAAGCTTTCTTT.

The V and J genes are TRBV6-2 or TRBV6-3 and TRBJ2-5; perhaps TRBD2 as D (5 bases). Between the trimmed V and J ends, which lost 5 bases and 5 bases, there was a span of 12 bases. This CDR3 spans 13 amino acids. Germline V lookup: CDR1 MNHEY, CDR2 SVGEGT. DNA for the CDR3: TGTGCCAGCAGTGACCCGAGCGGCGAGACCCAGTACTTC. This sequence encodes CASSDPSGETQYF.

The table lists this clonotype with many counts. J is TRBJ2-3 and V is TRBV7-8; 9 bases agree with TRBD2. CDR1 is SGHVS, CDR2 FQNEAQ, per germline. V lost 1 base to trimming and J lost 2 bases; unmatched junction nucleotides: 7. The CDR3 totals 17 residues. The CDR3 coding sequence is TGTGCCAGCAGCTTAGGTCGGCTAGCGGGGATCACAGATACGCAGTATTTT. Its translation is CASSLGRLAGITDTQYF.